One sample yielded the 28 T cell receptor beta chains listed below, sequenced in a study of OX40 agonist ivuxolimab in advanced cancers. Measured with immunoSEQ multiplex PCR; TCRdb has only the in-frame clones, and not every one. The table shows tens of thousands of clones, with 78% occurring only once. Sequencing was performed on CD4+ or CD8+ T cells sorted from blood, taken in a trial of the OX40 agonist ivuxolimab. Receptors originate from an adult with an advanced solid tumor such as melanoma, head and neck, liver or kidney cancer.

The J gene is TRBJ2-7, the V gene TRBV19, with a possible D match to TRBD1 (5 bases). This CDR3 contains 13 residues. Germline CDR1 LNHDA, CDR2 SQIVND (reference sequence). Trimming removed 5 bases from V and 2 bases from J, with 10 bases in between. The CDR3 DNA follows: TGTGCCAGTAGTCCAGGGCCAGCCTACGAGCAGTACTTC. It translates to CASSPGPAYEQYF.

The J gene is TRBJ2-1, the V gene TRBV28, with 10 positions matching TRBD2. The germline V gene has CDR1 MDHEN and CDR2 SYDVKM. The CDR3 is made up of 13 amino acids. The V gene end was trimmed by 5 bases and the J gene end by 9 bases; junction bases not matched to a gene: 4. Written as DNA, the CDR3 is TGTGCCAGCAGTAGCGGGAGGGCGGGTGAGCAGTTCTTC. Translation: CASSSGRAGEQFF.

J is TRBJ1-1 and V is TRBV7-3, with D maybe TRBD1 (5 bases). V was trimmed by 4 bases and J by 7 bases, leaving 19 bases between them. The CDR3 contains 15 residues. The germline gives CDR1 SGHTA, CDR2 FQGTGA. For the CDR3, the DNA is TGTGCCAGCAGCTCGAATAGGGGAACAACGAGTGAAGCTTTCTTT. It specifies CASSSNRGTTSEAFF.

The rearrangement uses TRBV2 and TRBJ2-5, with 7 bases matching TRBD2. The CDR3 spans 15 residues. Germline loops: CDR1 SNHLY, CDR2 FYNNEI. Trimming took 7 bases from V and 5 from J; bases not matched to a gene: 13. In DNA form, the CDR3 reads TGTGCCAGCATCGAGGCGGGAGTGCTTGGGGAGACCCAGTACTTC. It yields the protein CASIEAGVLGETQYF.

V gene TRBV21-1 combines with J gene TRBJ2-7. TRBV21-1 is given as a pseudogene. This CDR3 comprises 16 residues. The CDR3 is CASSKGIGAWAYEQYF. The CDR3 DNA is TGTGCCAGCAGCAAAGGGATCGGCGCTTGGGCCTACGAGCAGTACTTC.

The gene calls are TRBV11-1 and TRBJ2-5, with 7 bases aligning to TRBD1. CDR1 is SGHAT and CDR2 is FQDESV in the germline V gene (reference sequence). V shed 0 bases and J 4 bases; nucleotides not matched to a gene: 11. This CDR3 comprises 17 residues. The CDR3 protein is CASSLAMAGGDRETQYF. Here the CDR3 DNA reads TGTGCCAGCAGCTTAGCGATGGCAGGGGGAGATCGAGAGACCCAGTACTTC.

J is TRBJ2-6 and V is TRBV7-6; D gene ambiguous. Trimming shortened V by 4 bases and J by 1 base, and 17 bases separated the two germline ends. The CDR3 is 18 residues long. Germline loops: CDR1 SGHVS, CDR2 FNYEAQ. CDR3 bases: TGTGCCAGCAGCTCTCCGTTTGGGCCGTATTCTGGGGCCAACGTCCTGACTTTC. Translating gives CASSSPFGPYSGANVLTF.

This clone turned up a few times. The rearrangement uses TRBV7-8 and TRBJ1-1; no firm D call. CDR3 length: 12 residues. Trimming left V 5 bases short and J 5 bases short, with 9 bases between. CDR1 and CDR2 from the germline V gene are SGHVS and FQNEAQ. In DNA form, the CDR3 reads TGTGCCAGCAGCCCGGGAGGGACTGAAGCTTTCTTT. Protein sequence: CASSPGGTEAFF.

This clone showed up just once. The chain links TRBV6-5 to TRBJ1-4; TRBD1 is a possible D gene (6 bases). V lost 4 bases and J lost 6, with 18 bases in between. In germline, CDR1 is MNHEY, CDR2 SVGAGI. The CDR3 sequence is 16 residues long. The CDR3 DNA reads TGTGCCAGCAGTTCAAAACCCGGGACATCAGATGAAAAACTGTTTTTT. Encoded protein: CASSSKPGTSDEKLFF.

V and J are TRBV11-2 and TRBJ2-1, with 11 bases fitting TRBD1. The CDR3 runs 16 residues. Germline V CDR1 and CDR2: SGHAT, FQNNGV. Germline trimming cut 1 base from V and 4 bases from J; bases unmatched to any gene: 3. The CDR3 is CASSLGGTGGYNEQFF. The CDR3 coding sequence is TGTGCCAGCAGCTTAGGAGGGACAGGGGGGTACAATGAGCAGTTCTTC. Drawing the rest from reference TRBV11-2 and TRBJ2-1, the complete variable domain is EAGVAQSPRYKIIEKRQSVAFWCNPISGHATLYWYQQILGQGPKLLIQFQNNGVVDDSQLPKDRFSAERLKGVDSTLKIQPAKLEDSAVYLCASSLGGTGGYNEQFFGPGTRLTVL.

This clone was seen a single time. Here the CDR3 DNA reads TGTGCCAGCAGCCAAGGGGGACCGGGACAGCGGACCTACGAGCAGTACTTC. Its protein is CASSQGGPGQRTYEQYF. The chain recombines TRBV7-8 with TRBJ2-7; 7 bases match TRBD1. The junction had 15 bases not matched to a gene; V was cut back by 5 bases and J by 2 bases. Germline-derived CDR1 and CDR2 are SGHVS and FQNEAQ. CDR3 length equals 17 residues.

A remark on this clone: The junction departs from germline at one end; a sequencing error may be responsible. The gene calls are TRBV7-7 and TRBJ2-7, with a weak D call TRBD2 (5 bases). In germline, CDR1 is SSHAT, CDR2 FNYEAQ (reference sequence). The CDR3 totals 13 residues. CDR3 sequence: CASSLANNYEQYF. The CDR3 region has the DNA TGTGCTAGCAGCTTAGCGAACAACTACGAGCAGTACTTC.

The chain is built from TRBV11-2 and TRBJ2-1; 8 bases match TRBD1. The length of the CDR3 is 17 residues. Germline V gene lookup returns CDR1 SGHAT and CDR2 FQNNGV. The junction had 5 bases not matched to a gene; V was cut back by 1 base and J by 0 bases. CDR3 amino acids: CASSLGGTGSSYNEQFF. CDR3 bases: TGTGCCAGCAGCTTAGGAGGGACAGGCAGCTCCTACAATGAGCAGTTCTTC.

This chain joins TRBV5-4 and TRBJ2-7, with D possibly matching TRBD1 (6 bases). CDR1 and CDR2 from the germline V gene are SGHNT and YYREEE (reference sequence). The CDR3 spans 15 residues. V was shortened by 4 bases and J by 0 bases, with 14 bases between the two germline ends. DNA of the CDR3: TGTGCCAGCAGCCAAGCACTGGACAGCTCCTACGAGCAGTACTTC. The encoded protein is CASSQALDSSYEQYF.

This clone was seen once. This chain joins TRBV10-1 and TRBJ2-7; tentative D call: TRBD2 (7 bases). V dropped 0 bases and J dropped 2 bases, with 11 bases sitting between them. The germline CDR1 and CDR2 sequences are WNHNN and SYGVQD (reference sequence). This CDR3 region has 15 residues. The CDR3 loop reads CASSESKGGPYEQYF. CDR3 bases: TGCGCCAGCAGTGAGTCGAAGGGGGGGCCCTACGAGCAGTACTTC.

The chain combines TRBV18 with TRBJ2-5, with D uncertain. Trimming cost V 0 bases and J 5 bases, with 10 bases left between them. CDR1 KGHSH and CDR2 LQKENI come from the germline V gene. CDR3 size: 14 residues. The CDR3 loop reads CASSPPERAETQYF. The CDR3 nucleotides read TGTGCCAGCTCACCACCGGAAAGGGCCGAGACCCAGTACTTC.

This chain uses TRBV19 with TRBJ1-3; 7 bases agree with TRBD1. This CDR3 contains 19 residues. The trim removed 10 bases at V and 0 bases at J, leaving 21 bases unmatched. Per the germline V gene, CDR1 is LNHDA and CDR2 is SQIVND (reference sequence). The CDR3 sequence is CATRPDHRGRGSSGNTIYF. The CDR3 DNA follows: TGTGCCACCCGACCCGACCACAGGGGTCGGGGTAGCTCTGGAAACACCATATATTTT.

The rearrangement joins TRBV4-1 to TRBJ1-3; a possible D gene is TRBD1 (5 bases). The germline V gene has CDR1 MGHRA and CDR2 YSYEKL. The V end was cut by 0 bases, the J end by 0 bases, with 9 bases between. The CDR3 contains 16 residues. The CDR3 DNA reads as TGCGCCAGCAGCCAAGAAAAGGGGAGCTCTGGAAACACCATATATTTT. Protein: CASSQEKGSSGNTIYF.

In its sample, this clone was seen once. The chain carries TRBV6-1 and TRBJ2-5; tentatively, D is TRBD1 (7 bases). There are 14 residues in the CDR3. Germline CDR1 and CDR2: MNHNS and SASEGT. V was clipped by 5 bases and J by 6 bases, with 16 bases between them. The CDR3 protein is CASSMPGGLQTQYF. Here the CDR3 DNA reads TGTGCCAGCAGTATGCCAGGGGGGCTACAGACCCAGTACTTC.

This chain joins TRBV5-1 and TRBJ2-3; 10 nucleotides align to TRBD2. The CDR3 runs to 16 residues. The junction had 8 bases not matched to a gene; V was cut back by 3 bases and J by 4 bases. CDR1 is SGHRS, CDR2 YFSETQ, per germline. CDR3 amino acids: CASSSLTSGISDTQYF. The CDR3 DNA reads as TGCGCCAGCAGCTCCCTTACTAGCGGGATTTCAGATACGCAGTATTTT.

J is TRBJ2-2 and V is TRBV10-3, with unresolved D. Trimming cost V 0 bases and J 2 bases, with 7 bases left between them. This CDR3 contains 15 residues. CDR1 ENHRY and CDR2 SYGVKD come from the germline V gene. The CDR3 here is CAISESGLNTGELFF. In nucleotides, the CDR3 is TGTGCCATCAGTGAGTCTGGGCTAAACACCGGGGAGCTGTTTTTT.

J is TRBJ1-2 and V is TRBV7-6; D not resolved. Germline values: CDR1 SGHVS, CDR2 FNYEAQ. Trimming stripped 1 base from V and 4 bases from J, with 7 bases between. CDR3 size: 13 residues. The CDR3 DNA follows: TGTGCCAGCAGCTTAGACAGAACCTATGGCTACACCTTC. Its translation is CASSLDRTYGYTF.

In its sample, this clone was seen a few times. This sequence joins TRBV5-4 and TRBJ2-7; weak D call: TRBD2 (6 bases). The CDR3 length is 13 residues. V was clipped by 4 bases and J by 4 bases, with 12 bases between them. Germline V gene data show CDR1 as SGHNT and CDR2 as YYREEE (reference sequence). The CDR3: CASSRGRRYEQYF. The CDR3 DNA follows: TGTGCCAGCAGCCGAGGGAGGAGGTACGAGCAGTACTTC.

V is TRBV29-1 and J is TRBJ2-1; D possibly matches TRBD1 or TRBD2 (5 bases each). Deletions cut 2 bases from V and 6 bases from J, with 8 bases between. Per germline, CDR1 SQVTM and CDR2 ANQGSEA. CDR3 length: 12 amino acids. The CDR3 region has the DNA TGCAGCGTTGAAAGGGACGGCAATGAGCAGTTCTTC. Protein sequence: CSVERDGNEQFF.

In DNA form, the CDR3 reads TGTGCCAGCAGCCGGTTGACAGGTCAAGTTCACGAGCAGTACTTC. Translated: CASSRLTGQVHEQYF. The chain carries TRBV5-6 and TRBJ2-7; TRBD1 might be the D (6 bases). Germline V gene sequence: CDR1 SGHDT, CDR2 YYEEEE. V shed 4 bases and J shed 5 bases, with 19 bases lying between them. This CDR3 spans 15 amino acids.

A few counts support this clone. This chain links TRBV11-2 with TRBJ2-7; D call uncertain. Germline CDR1 SGHAT, CDR2 FQNNGV. Deletions cut 4 bases from V and 1 base from J, with 8 bases between. CDR3 size: 13 residues. In DNA, the CDR3 is TGTGCCAGCAGCTATCAGCAATCCTACGAGCAGTACTTC. Its protein is CASSYQQSYEQYF.

This clone was detected a few times. The chain is built from TRBV2 and TRBJ1-5; TRBD1 is a possible D gene (5 bases). V was trimmed by 5 bases and J by 5 bases, leaving 10 bases between them. The CDR3 runs 13 residues. Germline CDR1 SNHLY, CDR2 FYNNEI. CDR3 in amino acids: CASSWTTDQPQHF. Here the CDR3 DNA reads TGTGCCAGCAGTTGGACAACAGATCAGCCCCAGCATTTT.

J is TRBJ2-7 and V is TRBV9; D not resolved. V was trimmed by 0 bases and J by 2 bases, leaving 6 bases between them. This CDR3 has 13 amino acids. CDR1 is SGDLS and CDR2 is YYNGEE in the germline V gene. DNA for the CDR3: TGTGCCAGCAGCGTAGCTAACCCCTACGAGCAGTACTTC. Its protein product is CASSVANPYEQYF.